This TCR beta chain originates from a study of blood T cell repertoires in COVID-19. Whole-study context: Sample material is recorded as cDNA or gDNA derived from T cells, B-cell-depleted T cells, or PBMCs.

This clone was seen a single time. Authors' analysis steps: The authors estimated nucleated cell counts from reference gene primer amplification. Data came from immunoSEQ multiplex PCR; TCRdb stores just in-frame clones and leaves some out. V and J calls and clone size are those listed in that table; D and trimming were worked out from the DNA. Among hundreds of thousands of clones listed, around 83% were seen once. The CDR3 contains 15 residues. The germline V gene has CDR1 KGHSH and CDR2 LQKENI. The V end was cut by 0 bases, the J end by 3 bases, with 12 bases between. Sequenced: PBMCs or T cells enriched from blood (not recorded which). The genes are TRBV18 and TRBJ2-7; D ambiguous. This sequence was found in a man aged 35 to 55 who had been exposed to COVID-19. The CDR3 region is CASSPPARFDYEQYF. DNA for the CDR3: TGTGCCAGCTCACCACCTGCTCGGTTTGACTACGAGCAGTACTTC. The full variable domain, completed using reference TRBV18 and TRBJ2-7, is NAGVMQNPRHLVRRRGQEARLRCSPMKGHSHVYWYRQLPEEGLKFMVYLQKENIIDESGMPKERFSAEFPKEGPSILRIQQVVRGDSAAYFCASSPPARFDYEQYFGPGTRLTVT.